Listed below are T cell receptor beta chains from one sample, sequenced in a study of Ad26.COV2.S vaccination and SARS-CoV-2 variants. Data came from immunoSEQ multiplex PCR; TCRdb stores just in-frame clones and leaves some out. The sample consists of about 680,000 clones, roughly 90% of them appearing once. The source material was peripheral blood, sampled in a trial of Ad26.COV2.S vaccine versus placebo. Receptors originate from a person aged 18-65 years who received the Ad26.COV2.S COVID-19 vaccine or a placebo. Both conserved end residues are part of each CDR3. A D gene is named only where the DNA matches it firmly. Clone sizes are given selectively: once, few, many, or a class where the clone is expanded.

abundance: .; d_gene: TRBD2; j_gene: TRBJ2-7; v_gene: TRBV7-9; CDR3aa: CASAGLAGLEQYF; CDR3nt: TGTGCCAGCGCGGGACTAGCGGGATTGGAGCAGTACTTC
abundance: few; d_gene: TRBD1; j_gene: TRBJ1-2; v_gene: TRBV3-1/TRBV3-2; CDR3aa: CASSQGGPGQGNGYTF; CDR3nt: TGTGCCAGCAGCCAAGGGGGGCCGGGACAGGGGAATGGCTACACCTTC
abundance: .; d_gene: .; j_gene: TRBJ1-5; v_gene: TRBV18; CDR3aa: CASTKQENQPQHF; CDR3nt: TGTGCCAGCACAAAACAGGAGAATCAGCCCCAGCATTTT
abundance: .; d_gene: TRBD2; j_gene: TRBJ2-1; v_gene: TRBV11-3; CDR3aa: CASSRDYPYNEQFF; CDR3nt: TGTGCCAGCAGCCGGGACTACCCGTACAATGAGCAGTTCTTC
abundance: .; d_gene: .; j_gene: TRBJ1-1; v_gene: TRBV12-3/TRBV12-4; CDR3aa: CASSNRDTEAFF; CDR3nt: TGTGCCAGCAGTAATCGGGACACTGAAGCTTTCTTT
abundance: once; d_gene: .; j_gene: TRBJ2-1; v_gene: TRBV9; CDR3aa: CASSGTRDEQFF; CDR3nt: TGTGCCAGCAGCGGAACCAGGGATGAGCAGTTCTTC
abundance: .; d_gene: .; j_gene: TRBJ1-4; v_gene: TRBV5-1; CDR3aa: CASSFNPPGATNEKLFF; CDR3nt: TGCGCCAGCAGCTTTAACCCGCCGGGGGCAACTAATGAAAAACTGTTTTTT
abundance: .; d_gene: TRBD2; j_gene: TRBJ2-3; v_gene: TRBV19; CDR3aa: CASSRQTGNSGSYTQYF; CDR3nt: TGTGCCAGTAGCCGACAGACAGGGAATAGCGGGAGTTATACGCAGTATTTT
abundance: .; d_gene: TRBD2; j_gene: TRBJ2-5; v_gene: TRBV7-2; CDR3aa: CASSPTSGEETQYF; CDR3nt: TGTGCCAGCAGCCCGACTAGCGGAGAAGAGACCCAGTACTTC
abundance: .; d_gene: .; j_gene: TRBJ1-5; v_gene: TRBV19; CDR3aa: CASSVSGRINQPQHF; CDR3nt: TGTGCCAGTAGTGTCTCGGGACGGATCAATCAGCCCCAGCATTTT
abundance: .; d_gene: .; j_gene: TRBJ1-1; v_gene: TRBV5-1; CDR3aa: CASSFNPGYTEAFF; CDR3nt: TGCGCCAGCAGCTTTAACCCAGGGTATACTGAAGCTTTCTTT
abundance: once; d_gene: .; j_gene: TRBJ2-5; v_gene: TRBV7-9; CDR3aa: CASRLASWNTQYF; CDR3nt: TGTGCCAGCAGACTCGCGTCGTGGAATACCCAGTACTTC
abundance: .; d_gene: .; j_gene: TRBJ1-1; v_gene: TRBV30; CDR3aa: CAWGAIGSVTEAFF; CDR3nt: TGTGCCTGGGGTGCCATCGGGTCGGTCACTGAAGCTTTCTTT
abundance: .; d_gene: .; j_gene: TRBJ1-4; v_gene: TRBV7-8; CDR3aa: CASSLGDGTNEKLFF; CDR3nt: TGTGCCAGCAGCTTAGGGGACGGGACTAATGAAAAACTGTTTTTT
abundance: .; d_gene: TRBD2; j_gene: TRBJ2-5; v_gene: TRBV7-3; CDR3aa: CASSCPPIGTSGGTQETQYF; CDR3nt: TGTGCCAGCAGCTGCCCGCCCATAGGGACTAGCGGGGGGACCCAAGAGACCCAGTACTTC
abundance: .; d_gene: .; j_gene: TRBJ1-1; v_gene: TRBV15; CDR3aa: CATSRGALNTEAFF; CDR3nt: TGTGCCACCAGCAGAGGGGCCTTGAACACTGAAGCTTTCTTT
abundance: .; d_gene: TRBD1; j_gene: TRBJ2-7; v_gene: TRBV10-3; CDR3aa: CAISLDRANEQYF; CDR3nt: TGTGCCATCAGTTTGGACAGGGCAAACGAGCAGTACTTC
abundance: .; d_gene: .; j_gene: TRBJ2-5; v_gene: TRBV25-1; CDR3aa: CASSARLAIETQYF; CDR3nt: TGTGCCAGCAGTGCCAGACTTGCAATAGAGACCCAGTACTTC
abundance: few; d_gene: .; j_gene: TRBJ1-1; v_gene: TRBV9; CDR3aa: CASSVKGLGTEAFF; CDR3nt: TGTGCCAGCAGCGTAAAGGGGCTAGGCACTGAAGCTTTCTTT
abundance: .; d_gene: TRBD1; j_gene: TRBJ2-7; v_gene: TRBV5-1; CDR3aa: CASSLTGGGYEQYF; CDR3nt: TGCGCCAGCAGCTTGACAGGGGGTGGTTACGAGCAGTACTTC
abundance: .; d_gene: TRBD1; j_gene: TRBJ1-6; v_gene: TRBV10-3; CDR3aa: CAIKGQDIQTLHF; CDR3nt: TGTGCCATCAAGGGACAGGATATTCAAACCCTCCACTTT
abundance: .; d_gene: TRBD1; j_gene: TRBJ1-2; v_gene: TRBV4-3; CDR3aa: CASSQDRGNYGYTF; CDR3nt: TGCGCCAGCAGCCAGGACAGGGGCAACTATGGCTACACCTTC
abundance: .; d_gene: TRBD1; j_gene: TRBJ2-1; v_gene: TRBV29-1; CDR3aa: CSAGQGALYNEQFF; CDR3nt: TGCAGCGCAGGACAGGGGGCTTTGTACAATGAGCAGTTCTTC
abundance: .; d_gene: TRBD2; j_gene: TRBJ2-1; v_gene: TRBV24-1; CDR3aa: CATSEGSGSGSYNEQFF; CDR3nt: TGTGCCACCAGTGAGGGTAGCGGGAGTGGCTCCTACAATGAGCAGTTCTTC
abundance: .; d_gene: .; j_gene: TRBJ1-4; v_gene: TRBV7-9; CDR3aa: CASSPLLGSDIATNEKLFF; CDR3nt: TGTGCCAGCAGCCCTTTATTGGGGTCGGACATAGCAACTAATGAAAAACTGTTTTTT
abundance: once; d_gene: .; j_gene: TRBJ1-6; v_gene: TRBV27; CDR3aa: CASSLSYRPLHF; CDR3nt: TGTGCCAGCAGTTTATCGTACAGGCCCCTCCACTTT
abundance: .; d_gene: TRBD1; j_gene: TRBJ1-5; v_gene: TRBV2; CDR3aa: CASSDLTGDNQPQHF; CDR3nt: TGTGCCAGCAGTGATTTGACAGGGGATAATCAGCCCCAGCATTTT
abundance: .; d_gene: .; j_gene: TRBJ2-7; v_gene: TRBV18; CDR3aa: CASSSSYEQYF; CDR3nt: TGTGCCAGCTCGAGCTCCTACGAGCAGTACTTC
abundance: .; d_gene: .; j_gene: TRBJ1-6; v_gene: TRBV12-3/TRBV12-4; CDR3aa: CASSGDMNSPLHF; CDR3nt: TGTGCCAGCAGTGGGGACATGAATTCACCCCTCCACTTT
abundance: .; d_gene: .; j_gene: TRBJ1-4; v_gene: TRBV6-4; CDR3aa: CASSDSNIGHPNEKLFF; CDR3nt: TGTGCCAGCAGTGACTCTAATATTGGTCACCCTAATGAAAAACTGTTTTTT
abundance: .; d_gene: TRBD1; j_gene: TRBJ2-5; v_gene: TRBV10-3; CDR3aa: CAIRTGQGPGGTQYF; CDR3nt: TGTGCCATCAGGACGGGACAGGGGCCCGGAGGGACCCAGTACTTC
abundance: .; d_gene: TRBD2; j_gene: TRBJ2-2; v_gene: TRBV30; CDR3aa: CAWSAGGLTGELFF; CDR3nt: TGTGCCTGGAGTGCGGGGGGACTCACCGGGGAGCTGTTTTTT
abundance: .; d_gene: .; j_gene: TRBJ1-1; v_gene: TRBV5-6; CDR3aa: CASSPAHSGSEAFF; CDR3nt: TGTGCCAGCAGCCCGGCCCACTCAGGTAGTGAAGCTTTCTTT
abundance: .; d_gene: .; j_gene: TRBJ2-2; v_gene: TRBV5-1; CDR3aa: CASSSRRGTGELFF; CDR3nt: TGCGCCAGCAGCTCCCGGCGGGGTACCGGGGAGCTGTTTTTT
abundance: .; d_gene: .; j_gene: TRBJ1-5; v_gene: TRBV5-1; CDR3aa: CASSLEGGNQPQHF; CDR3nt: TGCGCCAGCAGCTTGGAAGGGGGCAATCAGCCCCAGCATTTT
abundance: .; d_gene: .; j_gene: TRBJ1-2; v_gene: TRBV30; CDR3aa: CAWKAWVGYTF; CDR3nt: TGTGCCTGGAAGGCCTGGGTGGGCTACACCTTC
abundance: .; d_gene: .; j_gene: TRBJ1-1; v_gene: TRBV7-2; CDR3aa: CASSLVRVNTEAFF; CDR3nt: TGTGCCAGCAGCTTAGTCCGGGTGAACACTGAAGCTTTCTTT
abundance: .; d_gene: .; j_gene: TRBJ2-5; v_gene: TRBV19; CDR3aa: CASSQGGQNGETQYF; CDR3nt: TGTGCCAGTAGTCAGGGCGGTCAAAATGGGGAGACCCAGTACTTC
abundance: .; d_gene: .; j_gene: TRBJ1-5; v_gene: TRBV12-5; CDR3aa: CASGLVGLPQPQHF; CDR3nt: TGTGCTAGTGGTTTGGTAGGTTTACCTCAGCCCCAGCATTTT
abundance: .; d_gene: .; j_gene: TRBJ2-1; v_gene: TRBV2; CDR3aa: CASSVRRSYNEQFF; CDR3nt: TGTGCCAGCAGTGTACGGCGCTCCTACAATGAGCAGTTCTTC
abundance: .; d_gene: TRBD2; j_gene: TRBJ2-1; v_gene: TRBV27; CDR3aa: CASSLTPRAGGDNEQFF; CDR3nt: TGTGCCAGCAGTTTAACCCCTCGGGCGGGAGGGGACAATGAGCAGTTCTTC
abundance: .; d_gene: TRBD1; j_gene: TRBJ2-7; v_gene: TRBV27; CDR3aa: CASSLRTPGTGFDEQYF; CDR3nt: TGTGCCAGCAGTTTAAGAACCCCCGGGACAGGTTTCGACGAGCAGTACTTC
abundance: .; d_gene: TRBD2; j_gene: TRBJ2-5; v_gene: TRBV7-8; CDR3aa: CASSYQRGQETQYF; CDR3nt: TGTGCCAGCAGCTATCAGCGGGGCCAAGAGACCCAGTACTTC
abundance: .; d_gene: .; j_gene: TRBJ1-2; v_gene: TRBV24-1; CDR3aa: CATSDPAQGYGYTF; CDR3nt: TGTGCCACCAGTGACCCCGCCCAGGGCTATGGCTACACCTTC
abundance: .; d_gene: .; j_gene: TRBJ2-1; v_gene: TRBV7-8; CDR3aa: CASSARGAGSVHNEQFF; CDR3nt: TGTGCCAGCAGCGCCCGCGGAGCCGGTTCCGTCCACAATGAGCAGTTCTTC
abundance: .; d_gene: .; j_gene: TRBJ1-5; v_gene: TRBV5-8; CDR3aa: CASSRGQSNQPQHF; CDR3nt: TGTGCCAGCAGCCGAGGACAGTCGAATCAGCCCCAGCATTTT
abundance: once; d_gene: .; j_gene: TRBJ1-5; v_gene: TRBV10-2; CDR3aa: CASSARLIGPQHF; CDR3nt: TGCGCCAGCAGTGCTCGGCTCATAGGGCCCCAGCATTTT
abundance: once; d_gene: .; j_gene: TRBJ2-1; v_gene: TRBV3-1/TRBV3-2; CDR3aa: CASSQAFTESYNEQFF; CDR3nt: TGTGCCAGCAGCCAAGCCTTCACAGAATCCTACAATGAGCAGTTCTTC
abundance: once; d_gene: .; j_gene: TRBJ2-1; v_gene: TRBV7-8; CDR3aa: CANSLDPSSYNEQFF; CDR3nt: TGTGCCAACAGCTTAGATCCTAGCTCCTACAATGAGCAGTTCTTC
abundance: once; d_gene: TRBD1; j_gene: TRBJ1-1; v_gene: TRBV27; CDR3aa: CASSWDRGNTEAFF; CDR3nt: TGTGCCAGCAGTTGGGACAGGGGGAACACTGAAGCTTTCTTT
abundance: .; d_gene: .; j_gene: TRBJ2-3; v_gene: TRBV2; CDR3aa: CATWTGTDTQYF; CDR3nt: TGTGCCACCTGGACAGGCACAGATACGCAGTATTTT
abundance: .; d_gene: TRBD1; j_gene: TRBJ1-2; v_gene: TRBV30; CDR3aa: CAWRQGVTFYGYTF; CDR3nt: TGTGCCTGGAGGCAGGGGGTAACTTTTTATGGCTACACCTTC
abundance: .; d_gene: TRBD2; j_gene: TRBJ2-3; v_gene: TRBV7-9; CDR3aa: CASSSGTSGNTDTQYF; CDR3nt: TGTGCCAGCAGCTCGGGGACTAGCGGAAACACAGATACGCAGTATTTT
abundance: .; d_gene: .; j_gene: TRBJ1-6; v_gene: TRBV2; CDR3aa: CASSERRASNSPLHF; CDR3nt: TGTGCCAGCAGTGAGAGGAGGGCGAGTAATTCACCCCTCCACTTT
abundance: .; d_gene: .; j_gene: TRBJ2-7; v_gene: TRBV5-5; CDR3aa: CASSSQGYEQYF; CDR3nt: TGTGCCAGCAGCTCACAGGGCTACGAGCAGTACTTC
abundance: .; d_gene: TRBD2; j_gene: TRBJ2-1; v_gene: TRBV3-1/TRBV3-2; CDR3aa: CASSQKGGLAGRAYNEQFF; CDR3nt: TGTGCCAGCAGCCAAAAAGGGGGACTAGCGGGAAGGGCCTACAATGAGCAGTTCTTC
abundance: .; d_gene: .; j_gene: TRBJ1-1; v_gene: TRBV7-2; CDR3aa: CASSLGRRDEAFF; CDR3nt: TGTGCCAGCAGCTTAGGGCGCAGAGATGAAGCTTTCTTT
abundance: .; d_gene: .; j_gene: TRBJ2-1; v_gene: TRBV2; CDR3aa: CASSEWAGENEQFF; CDR3nt: TGTGCCAGCAGTGAATGGGCAGGGGAGAATGAGCAGTTCTTC
abundance: .; d_gene: TRBD2; j_gene: TRBJ2-4; v_gene: TRBV6-5; CDR3aa: CASRRGGKNIQYF; CDR3nt: TGTGCCAGCAGACGCGGGGGCAAAAACATTCAGTACTTC